One TCR beta chain is described in this entry. V was clipped by 2 bases and J by 3 bases, with 8 bases between them. Germline CDR1 is SGHAT and CDR2 is FQNNGV. The CDR3 is made up of 14 amino acids. This sample is part of a study of blood T cell repertoires in COVID-19. Study context: COVID-19 samples collected from the United States, Italy and Spain covered acute and convalescent phases.

In the authors' methods: It was from reference gene primer amplification that nucleated cell counts were estimated. Libraries were prepared by immunoSEQ multiplex PCR; TCRdb keeps only in-frame clonotypes and omits some of them. For V, J and clone size, that table is used; D and trimming come from the DNA. The sample has under 300,000 clones; about 89% are singletons. V gene TRBV11-2 combines with J gene TRBJ2-1, with D perhaps TRBD1 (5 bases). The sequence was obtained from a woman between 35 and 50 years old who had recovered from COVID-19. Sequenced sample: peripheral blood. The CDR3 nucleotides read TGTGCCAGCAGCTTACTACAGGACTACAATGAGCAGTTCTTC. This encodes CASSLLQDYNEQFF.